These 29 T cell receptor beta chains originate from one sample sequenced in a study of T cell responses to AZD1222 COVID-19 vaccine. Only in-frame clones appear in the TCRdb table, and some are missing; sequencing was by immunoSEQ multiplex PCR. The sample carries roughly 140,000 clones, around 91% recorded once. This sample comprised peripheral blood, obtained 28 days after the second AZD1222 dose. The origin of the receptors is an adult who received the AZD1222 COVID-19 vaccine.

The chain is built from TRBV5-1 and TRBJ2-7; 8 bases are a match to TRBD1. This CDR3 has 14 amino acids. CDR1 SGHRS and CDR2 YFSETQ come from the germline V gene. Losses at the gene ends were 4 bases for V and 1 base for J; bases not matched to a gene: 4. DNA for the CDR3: TGCGCCAGCAGCGCCGGGACAGGTTCCTACGAGCAGTACTTC. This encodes CASSAGTGSYEQYF.

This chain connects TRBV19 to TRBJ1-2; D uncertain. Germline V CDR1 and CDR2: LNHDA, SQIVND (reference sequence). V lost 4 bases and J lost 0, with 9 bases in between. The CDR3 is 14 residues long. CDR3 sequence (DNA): TGTGCCAGTAGTAGGGCCGATACTAACTATGGCTACACCTTC. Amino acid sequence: CASSRADTNYGYTF.

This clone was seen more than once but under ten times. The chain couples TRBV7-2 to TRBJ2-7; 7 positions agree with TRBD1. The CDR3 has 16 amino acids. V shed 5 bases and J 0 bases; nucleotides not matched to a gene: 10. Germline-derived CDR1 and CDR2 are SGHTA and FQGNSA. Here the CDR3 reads CASSPWTGPSSYEQYF. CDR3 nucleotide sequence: TGTGCCAGCAGCCCGTGGACAGGCCCGAGCTCCTACGAGCAGTACTTC.

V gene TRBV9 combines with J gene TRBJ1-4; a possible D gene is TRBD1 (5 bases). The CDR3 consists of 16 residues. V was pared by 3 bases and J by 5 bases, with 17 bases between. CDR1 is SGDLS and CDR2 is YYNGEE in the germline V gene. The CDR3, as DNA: TGTGCCAGCAGCGACCCTTCGGGGGGGAAGAATGAAAAACTGTTTTTT. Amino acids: CASSDPSGGKNEKLFF.

CDR3 coding DNA: TGTGCCAGCATGCAGGGCTTTGGAAACACCATATATTTT. Protein: CASMQGFGNTIYF. The chain combines TRBV6-5 with TRBJ1-3; a possible D gene is TRBD1 (5 bases). V was cut by 7 bases and J by 3 bases, with 10 bases left in between. CDR1 and CDR2 from the germline V gene are MNHEY and SVGAGI. The CDR3 is 13 residues long.

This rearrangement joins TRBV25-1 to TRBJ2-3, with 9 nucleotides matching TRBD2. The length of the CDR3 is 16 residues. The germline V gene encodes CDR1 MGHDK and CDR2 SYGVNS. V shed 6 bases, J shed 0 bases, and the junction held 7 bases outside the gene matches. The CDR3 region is CASSSPSGTSTDTQYF. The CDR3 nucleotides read TGTGCCAGCAGCTCTCCTAGCGGGACTAGCACAGATACGCAGTATTTT.

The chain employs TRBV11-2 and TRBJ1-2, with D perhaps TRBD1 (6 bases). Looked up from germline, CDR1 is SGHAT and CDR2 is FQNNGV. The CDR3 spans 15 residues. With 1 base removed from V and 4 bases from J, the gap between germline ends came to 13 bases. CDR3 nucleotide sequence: TGTGCCAGCAGCTTAGTGGCCGAGGGGGTCTATGGCTACACCTTC. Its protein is CASSLVAEGVYGYTF. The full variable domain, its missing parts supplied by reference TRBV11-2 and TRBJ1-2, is EAGVAQSPRYKIIEKRQSVAFWCNPISGHATLYWYQQILGQGPKLLIQFQNNGVVDDSQLPKDRFSAERLKGVDSTLKIQPAKLEDSAVYLCASSLVAEGVYGYTFGSGTRLTVV.

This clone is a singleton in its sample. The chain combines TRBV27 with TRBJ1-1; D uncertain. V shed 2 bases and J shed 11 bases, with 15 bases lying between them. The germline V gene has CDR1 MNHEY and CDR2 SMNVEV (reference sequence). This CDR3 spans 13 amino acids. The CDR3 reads CASSLNSVASAFF. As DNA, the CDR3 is TGTGCCAGCAGTTTAAATTCAGTTGCTTCGGCTTTCTTT.

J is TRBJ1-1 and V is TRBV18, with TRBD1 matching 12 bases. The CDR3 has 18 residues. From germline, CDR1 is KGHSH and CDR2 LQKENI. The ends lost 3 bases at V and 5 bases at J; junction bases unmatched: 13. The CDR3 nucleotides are TGTGCCAGCTCACCCTTTTCGGGACAGGGGGCCAGAGGAACTGAAGCTTTCTTT. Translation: CASSPFSGQGARGTEAFF.

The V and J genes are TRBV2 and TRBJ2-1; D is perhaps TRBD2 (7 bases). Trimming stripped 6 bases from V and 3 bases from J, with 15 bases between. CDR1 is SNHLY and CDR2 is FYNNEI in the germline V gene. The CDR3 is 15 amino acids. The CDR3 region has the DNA TGTGCCAGCAGGAGGGGGGGGTTAGACTACAATGAGCAGTTCTTC. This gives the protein CASRRGGLDYNEQFF.

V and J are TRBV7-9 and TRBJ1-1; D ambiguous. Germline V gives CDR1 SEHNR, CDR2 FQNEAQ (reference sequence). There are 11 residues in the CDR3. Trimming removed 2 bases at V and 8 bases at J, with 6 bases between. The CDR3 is CASSLSPEAFF. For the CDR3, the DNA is TGTGCCAGCAGCTTATCCCCCGAAGCTTTCTTT.

CDR3 region: CASSVDVVSLHEQFF. The DNA for the CDR3 is TGTGCCAGCAGCGTAGACGTTGTGTCTCTTCATGAGCAGTTCTTC. The V gene is TRBV9, the J gene TRBJ2-1; unclear D gene. The CDR3 extends over 15 amino acids. Germline V gene data show CDR1 as SGDLS and CDR2 as YYNGEE. The V gene lost 0 bases and the J gene lost 8 bases, with 15 bases spanning the gap. The full variable domain, in which reference TRBV9 and TRBJ2-1 provide the parts outside the CDR3, is DSGVTQTPKHLITATGQRVTLRCSPRSGDLSVYWYQQSLDQGLQFLIQYYNGEERAKGNILERFSAQQFPDLHSELNLSSLELGDSALYFCASSVDVVSLHEQFFGPGTRLTVL.

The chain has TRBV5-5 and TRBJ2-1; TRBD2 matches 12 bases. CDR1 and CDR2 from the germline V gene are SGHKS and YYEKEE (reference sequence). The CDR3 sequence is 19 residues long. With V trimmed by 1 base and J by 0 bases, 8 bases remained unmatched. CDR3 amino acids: CASSLIGTSGLSSYNEQFF. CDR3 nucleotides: TGTGCCAGCAGCTTGATAGGGACTAGCGGGCTGAGCTCCTACAATGAGCAGTTCTTC.

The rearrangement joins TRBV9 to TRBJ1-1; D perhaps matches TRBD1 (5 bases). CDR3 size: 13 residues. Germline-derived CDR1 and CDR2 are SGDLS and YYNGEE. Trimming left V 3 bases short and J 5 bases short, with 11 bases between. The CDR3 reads CASSAHRTTEAFF. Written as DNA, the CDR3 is TGTGCCAGCAGCGCTCACAGGACTACTGAAGCTTTCTTT.

CDR3 sequence (DNA): TGCGCCAGCAGCTTGAATGCTGAAGCTTTCTTT. Translating it yields CASSLNAEAFF. J is TRBJ1-1 and V is TRBV5-1; D gene uncertain. The germline V gene encodes CDR1 SGHRS and CDR2 YFSETQ. The CDR3 sequence is 11 residues long. V was shortened by 1 base and J by 6 bases, with 4 bases between the two germline ends.

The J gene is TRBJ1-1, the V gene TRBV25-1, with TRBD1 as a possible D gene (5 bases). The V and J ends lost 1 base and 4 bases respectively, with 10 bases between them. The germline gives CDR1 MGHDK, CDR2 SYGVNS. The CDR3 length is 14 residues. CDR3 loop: CASSEWRDGTEAFF. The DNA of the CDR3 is TGTGCCAGCAGTGAATGGAGGGACGGCACTGAAGCTTTCTTT.

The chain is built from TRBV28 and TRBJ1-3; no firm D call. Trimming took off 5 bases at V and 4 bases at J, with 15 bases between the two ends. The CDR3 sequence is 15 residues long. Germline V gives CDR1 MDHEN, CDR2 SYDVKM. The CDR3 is CASSPPAERGNTIYF. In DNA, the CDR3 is TGTGCCAGCAGTCCCCCGGCGGAGAGGGGAAACACCATATATTTT.

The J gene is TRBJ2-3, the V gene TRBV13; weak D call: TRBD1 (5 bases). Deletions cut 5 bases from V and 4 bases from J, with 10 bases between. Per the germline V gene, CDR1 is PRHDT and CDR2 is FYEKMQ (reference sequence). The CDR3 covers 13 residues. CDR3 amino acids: CASSLDSPDTQYF. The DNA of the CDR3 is TGTGCCAGCAGCCTAGACAGCCCAGATACGCAGTATTTT.

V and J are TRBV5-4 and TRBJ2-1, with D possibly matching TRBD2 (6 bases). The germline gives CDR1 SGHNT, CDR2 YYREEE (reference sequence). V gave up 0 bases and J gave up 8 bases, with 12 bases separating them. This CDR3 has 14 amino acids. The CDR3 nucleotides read TGTGCCAGCAGCTTGGGACTAGTAGGCGATGAGCAGTTCTTC. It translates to CASSLGLVGDEQFF.

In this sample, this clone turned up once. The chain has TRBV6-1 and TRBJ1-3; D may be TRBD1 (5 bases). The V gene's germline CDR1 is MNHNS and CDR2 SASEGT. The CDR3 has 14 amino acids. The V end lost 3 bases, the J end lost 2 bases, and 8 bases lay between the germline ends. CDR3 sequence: CASSDMGAGNTIYF. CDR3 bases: TGTGCCAGCAGTGATATGGGGGCTGGAAACACCATATATTTT.

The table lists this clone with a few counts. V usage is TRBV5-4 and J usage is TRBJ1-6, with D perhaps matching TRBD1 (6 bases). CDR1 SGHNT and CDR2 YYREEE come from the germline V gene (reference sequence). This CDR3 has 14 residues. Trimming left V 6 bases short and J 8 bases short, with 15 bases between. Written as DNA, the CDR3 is TGTGCCAGCAACTTAAACAGGGACTATTCACCCCTCCACTTT. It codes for CASNLNRDYSPLHF.

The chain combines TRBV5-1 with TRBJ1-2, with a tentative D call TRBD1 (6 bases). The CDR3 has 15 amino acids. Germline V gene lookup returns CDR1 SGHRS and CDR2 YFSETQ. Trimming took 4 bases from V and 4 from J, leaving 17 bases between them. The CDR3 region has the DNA TGCGCCAGCAGCGCACGACAGGAGGACGTCTATGGCTACACCTTC. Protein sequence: CASSARQEDVYGYTF.

CDR3 DNA sequence: TGTGCCACCAGCAGTTTGATTGGGAACACCATATATTTT. Translating it yields CATSSLIGNTIYF. V and J are TRBV15 and TRBJ1-3, with D uncertain. V was shortened by 3 bases and J by 7 bases, with 10 bases between the two germline ends. The CDR3 loop spans 13 amino acids. Looked up from germline, CDR1 is LNHNV and CDR2 is YYDKDF (reference sequence).

CDR3 loop: CASSSQGGRYGYTF. CDR3 nucleotide sequence: TGTGCCAGCAGTTCTCAAGGGGGACGCTATGGCTACACCTTC. V and J are TRBV5-6 and TRBJ1-2, with D possibly being TRBD1 (6 bases). Per germline, CDR1 SGHDT and CDR2 YYEEEE. Trimming removed 5 bases from V and 4 bases from J, with 15 bases in between. This CDR3 region has 14 residues.

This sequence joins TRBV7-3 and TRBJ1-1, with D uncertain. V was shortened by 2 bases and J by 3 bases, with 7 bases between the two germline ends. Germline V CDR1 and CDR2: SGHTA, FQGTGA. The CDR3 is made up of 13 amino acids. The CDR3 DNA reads TGTGCCAGCAGCTTATCCACCTACACTGAAGCTTTCTTT. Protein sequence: CASSLSTYTEAFF.

CDR3 amino acids: CASSPDLNQPQHF. The CDR3 region has the DNA TGTGCCAGCAGTCCCGACTTAAATCAGCCCCAGCATTTT. V usage is TRBV27 and J usage is TRBJ1-5; D remains ambiguous. Germline V gives CDR1 MNHEY, CDR2 SMNVEV (reference sequence). The CDR3 spans 13 residues. Trimming stripped 5 bases from V and 4 bases from J, with 9 bases between.

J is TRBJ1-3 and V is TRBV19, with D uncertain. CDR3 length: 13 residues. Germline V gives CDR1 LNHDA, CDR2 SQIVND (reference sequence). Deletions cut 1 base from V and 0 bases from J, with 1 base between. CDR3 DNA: TGTGCCAGTAGTATAGTCTCTGGAAACACCATATATTTT. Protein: CASSIVSGNTIYF.

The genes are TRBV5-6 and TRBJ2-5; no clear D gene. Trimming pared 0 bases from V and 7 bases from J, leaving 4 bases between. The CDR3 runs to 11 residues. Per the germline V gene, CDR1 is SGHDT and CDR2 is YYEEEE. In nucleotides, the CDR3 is TGTGCCAGCAGCTTGGAGAGGACCCAGTACTTC. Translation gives CASSLERTQYF.

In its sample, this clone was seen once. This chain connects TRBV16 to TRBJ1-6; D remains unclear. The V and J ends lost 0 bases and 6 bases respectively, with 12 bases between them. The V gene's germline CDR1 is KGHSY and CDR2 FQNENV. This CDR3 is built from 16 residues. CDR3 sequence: CASSQSRLSTNSPLHF. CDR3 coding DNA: TGTGCCAGCAGCCAATCGCGCCTATCCACTAATTCACCCCTCCACTTT. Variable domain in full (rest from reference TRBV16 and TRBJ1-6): GEEVAQTPKHLVRGEGQKAKLYCAPIKGHSYVFWYQQVLKNEFKFLISFQNENVFDETGMPKERFSAKCLPNSPCSLEIQATKLEDSAVYFCASSQSRLSTNSPLHFGNGTRLTVT.